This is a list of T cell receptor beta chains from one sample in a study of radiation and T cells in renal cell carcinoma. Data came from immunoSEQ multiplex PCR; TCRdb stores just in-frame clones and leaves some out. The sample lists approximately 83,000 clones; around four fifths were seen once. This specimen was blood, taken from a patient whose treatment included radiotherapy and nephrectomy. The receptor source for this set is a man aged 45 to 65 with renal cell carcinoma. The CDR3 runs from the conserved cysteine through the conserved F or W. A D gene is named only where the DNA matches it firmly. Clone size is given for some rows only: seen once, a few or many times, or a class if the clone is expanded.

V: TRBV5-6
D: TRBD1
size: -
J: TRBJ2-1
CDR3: CASSWGQGRQFF
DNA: TGTGCCAGCAGCTGGGGACAGGGCCGGCAGTTCTTC

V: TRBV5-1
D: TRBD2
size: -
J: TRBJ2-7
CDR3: CASSLRPTSVPYEQYF
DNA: TGCGCCAGCAGCTTGAGGCCGACTAGCGTCCCCTACGAGCAGTACTTC

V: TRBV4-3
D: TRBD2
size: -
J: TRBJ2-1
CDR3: CASSRGVLAGDEQFF
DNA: TGCGCCAGCAGCCGGGGAGTACTAGCGGGGGACGAGCAGTTCTTC

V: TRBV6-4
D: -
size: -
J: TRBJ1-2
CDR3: CASSDSAGPSVYGYTF
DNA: TGTGCCAGCAGTGACTCGGCAGGGCCGTCGGTATATGGCTACACCTTC

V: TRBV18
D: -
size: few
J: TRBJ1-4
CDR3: CASSSMRDEKLFF
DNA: TGTGCCAGCTCAAGTATGCGTGATGAAAAACTGTTTTTT

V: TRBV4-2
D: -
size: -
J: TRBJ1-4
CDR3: CASSQVRQSTNEKLFF
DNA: TGTGCCAGCAGCCAGGTTAGACAGTCAACTAATGAAAAACTGTTTTTT

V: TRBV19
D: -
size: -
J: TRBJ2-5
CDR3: CASSMDHRDSFYQETQYF
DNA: TGTGCCAGTAGTATGGACCACCGGGACTCCTTTTACCAAGAGACCCAGTACTTC

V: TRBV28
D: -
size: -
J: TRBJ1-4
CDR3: CASTWPTNEKLFF
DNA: TGTGCCAGCACGTGGCCAACTAATGAAAAACTGTTTTTT

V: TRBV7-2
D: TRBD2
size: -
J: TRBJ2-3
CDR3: CASSLGRGSTDTQYF
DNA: TGTGCCAGCAGCTTAGGGCGGGGGAGCACAGATACGCAGTATTTT

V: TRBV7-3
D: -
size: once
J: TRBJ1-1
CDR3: CASSSSMNTEAFF
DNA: TGTGCCAGCAGCTCTAGCATGAACACTGAAGCTTTCTTT

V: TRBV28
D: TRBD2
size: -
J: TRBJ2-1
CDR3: CASNLGTSGVPAYNEQFF
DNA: TGTGCCAGCAACCTCGGGACTAGCGGGGTTCCCGCTTACAATGAGCAGTTCTTC

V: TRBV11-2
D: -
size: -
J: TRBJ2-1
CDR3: CASSTLAITFF
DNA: TGTGCCAGCAGCACTCTAGCGATTACGTTCTTC

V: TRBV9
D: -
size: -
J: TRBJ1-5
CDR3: CASSPGAGDQPQHF
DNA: TGTGCCAGCAGCCCCGGTGCAGGGGATCAGCCCCAGCATTTT

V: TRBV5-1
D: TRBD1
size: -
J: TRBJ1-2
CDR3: CASSFGQGTRGYTF
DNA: TGCGCCAGCAGCTTTGGACAGGGGACGAGGGGCTACACCTTC

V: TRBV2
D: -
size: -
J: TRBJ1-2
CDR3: CASSRQASVSYGYTF
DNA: TGTGCCAGCAGCAGACAGGCAAGTGTGAGCTATGGCTACACCTTC

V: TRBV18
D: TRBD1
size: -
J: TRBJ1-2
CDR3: CASSPGDRGTYGYTF
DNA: TGTGCCAGCTCACCCGGGGACAGGGGAACTTATGGCTACACCTTC

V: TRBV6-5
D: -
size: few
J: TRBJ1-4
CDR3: CASSSEEDQPEKLFF
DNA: TGTGCCAGCAGCTCCGAAGAGGATCAGCCTGAAAAACTGTTTTTT

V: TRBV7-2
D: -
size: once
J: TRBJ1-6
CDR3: CASSLELLGWGNSPLHF
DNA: TGTGCCAGCAGCTTAGAACTGCTTGGCTGGGGTAATTCACCCCTCCACTTT

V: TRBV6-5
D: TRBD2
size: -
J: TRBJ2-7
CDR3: CASGIAGAYEQYF
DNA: TGTGCCAGCGGTATAGCGGGAGCGTACGAGCAGTACTTC

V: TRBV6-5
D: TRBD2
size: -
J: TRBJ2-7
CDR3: CASRGGSFGEQYF
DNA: TGTGCCAGCAGGGGCGGGAGCTTCGGCGAGCAGTACTTC

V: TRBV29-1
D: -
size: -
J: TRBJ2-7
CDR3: CSAAEMWPGDYEQYF
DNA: TGCAGCGCGGCGGAAATGTGGCCAGGGGACTACGAGCAGTACTTC

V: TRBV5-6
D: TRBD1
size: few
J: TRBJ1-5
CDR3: CASSFEGAGQPQHF
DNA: TGTGCCAGCAGCTTCGAGGGGGCGGGTCAGCCCCAGCATTTT

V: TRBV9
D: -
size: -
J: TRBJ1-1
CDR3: CASSVDRGTEAFF
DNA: TGTGCCAGCAGCGTAGATCGGGGTACTGAAGCTTTCTTT

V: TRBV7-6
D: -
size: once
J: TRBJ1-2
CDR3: CASSLHGGDGYTF
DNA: TGTGCCAGCAGCTTACACGGGGGCGATGGCTACACCTTC

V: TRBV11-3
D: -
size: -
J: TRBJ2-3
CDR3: CASSQRGTGRTQYF
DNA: TGTGCCAGCAGCCAGAGGGGGACGGGGAGAACGCAGTATTTT

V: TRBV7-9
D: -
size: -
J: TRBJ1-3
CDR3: CASSLFEGNTIYF
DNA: TGTGCCAGCAGCCTCTTCGAAGGAAACACCATATATTTT

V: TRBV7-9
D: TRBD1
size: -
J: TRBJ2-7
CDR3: CASSLVSATGGEQYF
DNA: TGTGCCAGCAGCTTAGTCTCGGCGACAGGGGGTGAGCAGTACTTC

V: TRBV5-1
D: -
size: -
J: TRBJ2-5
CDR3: CASSGGGWGDRPETQYF
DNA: TGCGCCAGCAGTGGGGGCGGTTGGGGCGACAGGCCGGAGACCCAGTACTTC

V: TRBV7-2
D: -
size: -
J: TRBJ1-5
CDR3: CASSLAGQNNQPQHF
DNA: TGTGCCAGCAGCTTAGCCGGACAGAACAATCAGCCCCAGCATTTT

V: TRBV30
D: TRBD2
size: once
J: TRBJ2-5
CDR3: CAGGVQETQYF
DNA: TGTGCCGGGGGGGTCCAAGAGACCCAGTACTTC

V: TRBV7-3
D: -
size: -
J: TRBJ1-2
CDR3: CASSLSPGNYGYTF
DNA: TGTGCCAGCAGCTTAAGTCCAGGAAACTATGGCTACACCTTC

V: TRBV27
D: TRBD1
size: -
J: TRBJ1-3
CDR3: CASSFGQGGYTIYF
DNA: TGTGCCAGCAGTTTTGGACAGGGTGGTTACACCATATATTTT

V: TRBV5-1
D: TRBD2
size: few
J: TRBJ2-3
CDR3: CASSPGNGGADTQYF
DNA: TGCGCCAGCAGCCCGGGTAACGGGGGGGCAGATACGCAGTATTTT

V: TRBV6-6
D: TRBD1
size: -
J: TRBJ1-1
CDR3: CASITTQGRGNTEAFF
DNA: TGTGCCAGCATAACCACACAGGGGCGGGGGAACACTGAAGCTTTCTTT

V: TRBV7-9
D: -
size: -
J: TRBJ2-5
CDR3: CASSLRQQETQYF
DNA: TGTGCCAGCAGCTTACGGCAGCAAGAGACCCAGTACTTC

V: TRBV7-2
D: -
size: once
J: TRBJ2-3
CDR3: CASSLDVILTDTQYF
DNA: TGTGCCAGCAGCTTAGACGTTATCCTCACAGATACGCAGTATTTT

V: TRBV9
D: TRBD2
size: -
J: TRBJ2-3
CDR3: CASSPGQLAAQYF
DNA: TGTGCCAGCAGCCCAGGTCAGCTAGCGGCGCAGTATTTT

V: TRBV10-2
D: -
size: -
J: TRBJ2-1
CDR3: CASSEWGNEQFF
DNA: TGCGCCAGCAGTGAGTGGGGCAATGAGCAGTTCTTC

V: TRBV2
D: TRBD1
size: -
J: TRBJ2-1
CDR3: CASSEDRGLYNEQFF
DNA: TGTGCCAGCAGTGAGGACAGGGGACTCTACAATGAGCAGTTCTTC

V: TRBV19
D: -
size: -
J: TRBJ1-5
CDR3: CASSIGGTAVRPQHF
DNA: TGTGCCAGTAGTATTGGGGGCACAGCTGTGAGGCCCCAGCATTTT

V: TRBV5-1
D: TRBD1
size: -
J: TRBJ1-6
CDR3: CASSIQDRVSSYNSPLHF
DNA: TGCGCCAGCAGCATACAGGACAGGGTGAGCTCCTATAATTCACCCCTCCACTTT

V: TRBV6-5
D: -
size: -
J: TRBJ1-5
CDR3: CASSYSPVSNQPQHF
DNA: TGTGCCAGCAGTTACTCTCCAGTTTCAAATCAGCCCCAGCATTTT

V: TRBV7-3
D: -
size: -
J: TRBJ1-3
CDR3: CASSLGTGNTIYF
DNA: TGTGCCAGCAGCCTGGGGACGGGAAACACCATATATTTT

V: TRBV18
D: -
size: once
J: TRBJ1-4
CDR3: CASSPMGSANEKLFF
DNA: TGTGCCAGCTCACCAATGGGGTCCGCTAATGAAAAACTGTTTTTT

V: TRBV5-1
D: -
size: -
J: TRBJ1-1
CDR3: CASSDLQQGLNTEAFF
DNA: TGCGCCAGCTCGGACCTACAACAGGGCTTGAACACTGAAGCTTTCTTT

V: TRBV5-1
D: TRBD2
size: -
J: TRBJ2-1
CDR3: CASSTVAGADWNEQFF
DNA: TGCGCCAGCAGCACAGTAGCGGGAGCGGACTGGAATGAGCAGTTCTTC

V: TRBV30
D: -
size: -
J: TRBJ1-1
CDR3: CAWSPTPGLRKGTEAFF
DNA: TGTGCCTGGAGCCCTACTCCGGGACTCAGAAAAGGTACTGAAGCTTTCTTT

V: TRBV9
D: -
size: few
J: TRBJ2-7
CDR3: CASSVGGGTYEQYF
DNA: TGTGCCAGCAGCGTAGGGGGAGGAACCTACGAGCAGTACTTC

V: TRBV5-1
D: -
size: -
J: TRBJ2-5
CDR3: CASSLVMGAETQYF
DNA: TGCGCCAGCAGCTTGGTAATGGGGGCAGAGACCCAGTACTTC

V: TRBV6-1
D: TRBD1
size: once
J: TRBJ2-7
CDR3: CASQMTGGSSYEQYF
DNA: TGTGCCAGCCAAATGACAGGGGGGAGCTCCTACGAGCAGTACTTC

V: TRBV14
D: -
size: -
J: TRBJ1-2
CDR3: CASSQGDSPYGYTF
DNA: TGTGCCAGCAGCCAAGGAGACAGTCCCTATGGCTACACCTTC

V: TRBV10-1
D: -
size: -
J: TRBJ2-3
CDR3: CASSDSGAADTQYF
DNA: TGCGCCAGCAGTGATTCAGGCGCTGCGGATACGCAGTATTTT

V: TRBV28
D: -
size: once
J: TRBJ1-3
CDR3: CASSSLHGNTIYF
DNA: TGTGCCAGCAGTTCTCTCCACGGAAACACCATATATTTT

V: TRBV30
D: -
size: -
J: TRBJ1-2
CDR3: CAWSVQPTGYTF
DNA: TGTGCCTGGAGTGTACAGCCCACGGGCTACACCTTC

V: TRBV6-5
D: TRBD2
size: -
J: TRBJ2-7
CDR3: CVSSYLPGLAGNEQYF
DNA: TGTGTCAGCAGTTACTTACCGGGACTAGCGGGGAACGAGCAGTACTTC

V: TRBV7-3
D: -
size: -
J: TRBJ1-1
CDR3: CASSLTWEQRNTEAFF
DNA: TGTGCCAGCAGCTTAACGTGGGAACAGAGGAACACTGAAGCTTTCTTT

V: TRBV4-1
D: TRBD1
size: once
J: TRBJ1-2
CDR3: CASSSKQGINYGYTF
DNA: TGCGCCAGCAGCTCCAAACAGGGGATTAACTATGGCTACACCTTC